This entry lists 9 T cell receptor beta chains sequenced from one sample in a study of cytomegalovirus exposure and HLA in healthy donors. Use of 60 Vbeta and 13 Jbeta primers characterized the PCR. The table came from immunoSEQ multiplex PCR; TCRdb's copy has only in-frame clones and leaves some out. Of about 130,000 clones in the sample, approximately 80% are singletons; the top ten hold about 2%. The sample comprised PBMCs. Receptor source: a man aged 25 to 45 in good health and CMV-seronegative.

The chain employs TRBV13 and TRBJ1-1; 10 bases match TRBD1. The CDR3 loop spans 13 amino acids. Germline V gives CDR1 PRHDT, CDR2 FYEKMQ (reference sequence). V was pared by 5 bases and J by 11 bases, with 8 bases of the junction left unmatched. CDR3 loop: CASSPTRQGAAFF. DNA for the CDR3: TGTGCCAGCAGCCCGACTCGACAGGGGGCGGCTTTCTTT.

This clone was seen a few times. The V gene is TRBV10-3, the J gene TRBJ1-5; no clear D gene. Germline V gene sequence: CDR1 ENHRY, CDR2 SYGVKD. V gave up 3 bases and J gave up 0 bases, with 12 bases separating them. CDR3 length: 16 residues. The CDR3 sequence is CAISDSGRGSNQPQHF. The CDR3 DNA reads TGTGCCATCAGTGACAGTGGACGGGGTAGCAATCAGCCCCAGCATTTT.

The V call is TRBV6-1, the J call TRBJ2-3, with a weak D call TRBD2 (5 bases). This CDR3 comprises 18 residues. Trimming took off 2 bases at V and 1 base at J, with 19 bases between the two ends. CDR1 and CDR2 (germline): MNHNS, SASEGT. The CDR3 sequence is CASSESWASWIGTDTQYF. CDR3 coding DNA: TGTGCCAGCAGTGAATCATGGGCTAGCTGGATCGGCACAGATACGCAGTATTTT.

The CDR3 is CASSVGPGDTGANVLTF. The CDR3 nucleotides read TGTGCCAGCAGCGTAGGCCCGGGGGATACCGGGGCCAACGTCCTGACTTTC. This sequence joins TRBV9 and TRBJ2-6; a weak D match, TRBD2 (6 bases). Trimming took 0 bases from V and 4 from J, leaving 14 bases between them. The CDR3 length is 17 residues. Looked up from germline, CDR1 is SGDLS and CDR2 is YYNGEE.

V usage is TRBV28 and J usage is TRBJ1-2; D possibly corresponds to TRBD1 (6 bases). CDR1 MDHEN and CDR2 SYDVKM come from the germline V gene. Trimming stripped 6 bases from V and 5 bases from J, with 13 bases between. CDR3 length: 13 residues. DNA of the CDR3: TGTGCCAGCAGGCAGGACAGCATTTATGGCTACACCTTC. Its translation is CASRQDSIYGYTF.

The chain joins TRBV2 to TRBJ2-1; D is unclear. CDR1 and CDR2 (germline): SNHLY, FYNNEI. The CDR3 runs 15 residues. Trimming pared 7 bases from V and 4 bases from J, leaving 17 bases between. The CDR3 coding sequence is TGTGCCAGCATCCGGTCTATTCTATGGTACAATGAGCAGTTCTTC. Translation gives CASIRSILWYNEQFF.

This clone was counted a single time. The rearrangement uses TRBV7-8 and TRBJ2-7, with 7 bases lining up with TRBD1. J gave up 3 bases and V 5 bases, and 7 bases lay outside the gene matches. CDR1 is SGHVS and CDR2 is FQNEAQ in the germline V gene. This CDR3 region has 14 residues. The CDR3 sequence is CASSPPGQYYEQYF. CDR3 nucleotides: TGTGCCAGCAGCCCACCGGGACAGTACTACGAGCAGTACTTC.

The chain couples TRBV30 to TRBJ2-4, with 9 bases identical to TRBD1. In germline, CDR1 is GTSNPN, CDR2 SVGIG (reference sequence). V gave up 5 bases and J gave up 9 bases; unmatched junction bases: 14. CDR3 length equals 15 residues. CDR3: CAWFPLGQGKAIQYF. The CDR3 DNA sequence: TGTGCCTGGTTCCCTCTGGGACAGGGTAAGGCCATTCAGTACTTC.

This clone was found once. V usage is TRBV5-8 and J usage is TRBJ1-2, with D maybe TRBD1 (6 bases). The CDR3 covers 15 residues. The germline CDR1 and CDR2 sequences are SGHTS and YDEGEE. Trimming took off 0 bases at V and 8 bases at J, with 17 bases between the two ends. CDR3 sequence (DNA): TGTGCCAGCAGCTTGGACCCGGGACAAACGGACGGCTACACCTTC. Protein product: CASSLDPGQTDGYTF.